This T cell receptor (beta chain) was recorded in a study of T cell repertoires in ileal Crohn's disease. Background on the study: Surgery for a complication: stricturing in 61%, penetrating in about 39%.

Study-wide results and limits: Postoperative endoscopy occurred within one year, median around 6.5 months.

Trimming removed 0 bases at V and 6 bases at J, with 6 bases between. The CDR3 is 13 amino acids. The germline V gene encodes CDR1 LNHNV and CDR2 YYDKDF (reference sequence). Time point here: neoterminal ileum biopsy at postoperative endoscopy, about 6 months after surgery. The assay was immunoSEQ multiplex PCR, and TCRdb's table has in-frame clones only and misses some. The sample contains about 10,000 clones, about 80% of which appear only once. This clone was picked up a small number of times. The antigen remains undetermined. The chain links TRBV15 to TRBJ2-1; D might be TRBD2 (5 bases). Material: ileal tissue. This receptor was taken from an adult with Crohn's disease. The DNA for the CDR3 is TGTGCCACCAGCAGAGATCGGGGCAATGAGCAGTTCTTC. Residues: CATSRDRGNEQFF.